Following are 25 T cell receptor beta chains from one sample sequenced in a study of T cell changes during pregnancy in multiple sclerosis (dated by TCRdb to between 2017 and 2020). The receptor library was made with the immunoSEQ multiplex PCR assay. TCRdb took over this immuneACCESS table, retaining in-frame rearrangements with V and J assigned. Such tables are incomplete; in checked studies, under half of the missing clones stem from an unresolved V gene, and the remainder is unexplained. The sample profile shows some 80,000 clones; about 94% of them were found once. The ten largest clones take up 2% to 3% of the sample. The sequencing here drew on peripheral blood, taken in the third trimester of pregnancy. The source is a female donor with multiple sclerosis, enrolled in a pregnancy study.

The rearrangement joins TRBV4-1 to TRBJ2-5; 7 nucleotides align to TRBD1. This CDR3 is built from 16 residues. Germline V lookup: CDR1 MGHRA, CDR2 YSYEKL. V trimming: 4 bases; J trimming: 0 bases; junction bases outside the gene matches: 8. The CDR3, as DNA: TGCGCCAGCAGCCCAAGAGGGACAGAGTACCAAGAGACCCAGTACTTC. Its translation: CASSPRGTEYQETQYF.

For the CDR3, the DNA is TGTGCCAGCAGCCAAGATCAGGGGGCCTATGGCTACACCTTC. It codes for CASSQDQGAYGYTF. This chain uses TRBV14 with TRBJ1-2; 8 bases agree with TRBD1. Germline V gene lookup returns CDR1 SGHDN and CDR2 FVKESK. This CDR3 is 14 amino acids long. The ends lost 0 bases at V and 4 bases at J; junction bases unmatched: 1.

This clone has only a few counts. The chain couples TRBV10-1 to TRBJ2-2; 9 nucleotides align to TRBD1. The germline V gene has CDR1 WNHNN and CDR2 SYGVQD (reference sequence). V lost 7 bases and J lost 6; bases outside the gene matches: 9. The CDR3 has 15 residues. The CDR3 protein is CASMGEQGAAGELFF. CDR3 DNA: TGCGCCAGCATGGGCGAACAGGGGGCCGCCGGGGAGCTGTTTTTT.

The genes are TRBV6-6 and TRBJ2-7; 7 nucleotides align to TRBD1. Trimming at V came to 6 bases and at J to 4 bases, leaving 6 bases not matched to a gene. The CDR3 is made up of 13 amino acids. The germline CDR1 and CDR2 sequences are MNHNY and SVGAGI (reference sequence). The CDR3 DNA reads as TGTGCCAGCAGGACAGGGAATCTGTACGAGCAGTACTTC. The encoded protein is CASRTGNLYEQYF.

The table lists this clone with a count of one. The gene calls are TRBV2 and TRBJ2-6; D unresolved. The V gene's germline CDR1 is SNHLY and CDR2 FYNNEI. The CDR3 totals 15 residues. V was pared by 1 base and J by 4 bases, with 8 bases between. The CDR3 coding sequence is TGTGCCAGCAGTGAAGACGCGGCGGGGGCCAACGTCCTGACTTTC. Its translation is CASSEDAAGANVLTF.

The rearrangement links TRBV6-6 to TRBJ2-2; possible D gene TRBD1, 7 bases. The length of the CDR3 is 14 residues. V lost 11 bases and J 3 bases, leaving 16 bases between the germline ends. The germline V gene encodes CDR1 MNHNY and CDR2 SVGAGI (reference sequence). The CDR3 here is CAGGGGTDTGELFF. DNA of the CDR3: TGTGCCGGAGGGGGCGGAACCGACACCGGGGAGCTGTTTTTT.

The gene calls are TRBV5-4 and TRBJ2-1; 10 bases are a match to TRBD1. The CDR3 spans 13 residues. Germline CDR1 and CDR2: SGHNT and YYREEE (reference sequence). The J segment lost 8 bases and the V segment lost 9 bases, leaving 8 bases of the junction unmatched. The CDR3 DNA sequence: TGTGCCACTCCGGGACAGGGGATGGATGAGCAGTTCTTC. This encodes CATPGQGMDEQFF.

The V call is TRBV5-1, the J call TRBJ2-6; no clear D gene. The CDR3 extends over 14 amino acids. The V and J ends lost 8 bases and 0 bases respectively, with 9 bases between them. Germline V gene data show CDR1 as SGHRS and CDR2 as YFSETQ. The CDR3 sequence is CASAVSSGANVLTF. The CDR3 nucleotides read TGCGCCAGTGCGGTTTCCTCTGGGGCCAACGTCCTGACTTTC.

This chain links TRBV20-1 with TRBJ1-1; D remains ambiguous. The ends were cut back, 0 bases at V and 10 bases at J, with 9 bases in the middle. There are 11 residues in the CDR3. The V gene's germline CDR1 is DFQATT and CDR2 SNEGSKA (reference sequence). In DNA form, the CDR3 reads TGCAGTGCTAGAGACCCGGGATTAGCTTTCTTT. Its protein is CSARDPGLAFF.

In nucleotides, the CDR3 is TGTGCCAGCACCATCGGGGGGCGGGCGGAGACCCAGTACTTC. Encoded protein: CASTIGGRAETQYF. The V and J genes are TRBV2 and TRBJ2-5; a possible D gene is TRBD2 (7 bases). CDR1 and CDR2 from the germline V gene are SNHLY and FYNNEI. V lost 7 bases and J 5 bases, leaving 17 bases between the germline ends. The CDR3 extends over 14 amino acids.

The CDR3 nucleotides read TGTGCCAGCAGTGATTCGGTCTTACGAGCCTTAGAAACTTACTTC. This sequence encodes CASSDSVLRALETYF. This chain uses TRBV2 with TRBJ2-7, with D unclear. Trimming took 3 bases from V and 13 from J, leaving 25 bases between them. The CDR3 length is 15 residues. Germline V CDR1 and CDR2: SNHLY, FYNNEI. Complete variable domain (other parts from reference TRBV2 and TRBJ2-7): EPEVTQTPSHQVTQMGQEVILRCVPISNHLYFYWYRQILGQKVEFLVSFYNNEISEKSEIFDDQFSVERPDGSNFTLKIRSTKLEDSAMYFCASSDSVLRALETYFGPGTRLTVT.

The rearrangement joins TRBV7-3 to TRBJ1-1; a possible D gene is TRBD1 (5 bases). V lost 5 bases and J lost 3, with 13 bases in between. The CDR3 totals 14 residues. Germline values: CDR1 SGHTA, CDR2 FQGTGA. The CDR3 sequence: CASSLGGGDTEAFF. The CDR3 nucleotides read TGTGCCAGCAGCCTGGGGGGAGGAGACACTGAAGCTTTCTTT.

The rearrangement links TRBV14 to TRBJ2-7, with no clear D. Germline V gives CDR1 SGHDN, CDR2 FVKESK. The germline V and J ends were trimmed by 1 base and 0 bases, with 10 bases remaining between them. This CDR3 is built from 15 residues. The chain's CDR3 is CASSQGPPPSYEQYF. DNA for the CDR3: TGTGCCAGCAGCCAAGGGCCGCCACCCTCCTACGAGCAGTACTTC.

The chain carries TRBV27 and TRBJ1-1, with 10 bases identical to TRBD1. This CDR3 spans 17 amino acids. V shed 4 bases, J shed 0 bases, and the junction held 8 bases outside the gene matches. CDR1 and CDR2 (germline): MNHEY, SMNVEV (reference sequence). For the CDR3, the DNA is TGTGCCAGCAGTTCACAGACAGGGGGCGGTCTGAACACTGAAGCTTTCTTT. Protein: CASSSQTGGGLNTEAFF.

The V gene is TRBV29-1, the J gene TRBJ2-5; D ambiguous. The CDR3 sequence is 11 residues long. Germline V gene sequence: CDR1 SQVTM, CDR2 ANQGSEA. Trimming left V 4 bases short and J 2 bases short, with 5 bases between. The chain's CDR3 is CSVAVQETQYF. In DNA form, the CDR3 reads TGCAGCGTTGCGGTTCAAGAGACCCAGTACTTC. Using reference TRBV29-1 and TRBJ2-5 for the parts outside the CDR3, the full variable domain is SAVISQKPSRDICQRGTSLTIQCQVDSQVTMMFWYRQQPGQSLTLIATANQGSEATYESGFVIDKFPISRPNLTFSTLTVSNMSPEDSSIYLCSVAVQETQYFGPGTRLLVL.

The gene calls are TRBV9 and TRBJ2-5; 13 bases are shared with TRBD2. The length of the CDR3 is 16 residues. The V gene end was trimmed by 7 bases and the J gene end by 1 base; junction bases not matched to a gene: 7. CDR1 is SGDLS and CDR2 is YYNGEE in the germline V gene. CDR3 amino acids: CASGAGTSGAQETQYF. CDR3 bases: TGTGCCAGCGGGGCTGGGACTAGCGGGGCCCAAGAGACCCAGTACTTC.

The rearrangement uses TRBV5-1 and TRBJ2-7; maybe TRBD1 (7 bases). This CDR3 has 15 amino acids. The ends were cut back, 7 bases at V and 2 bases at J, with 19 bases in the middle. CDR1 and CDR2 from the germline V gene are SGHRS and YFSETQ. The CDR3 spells CASGGGEGPAYEQYF. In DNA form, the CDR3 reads TGCGCCAGCGGAGGGGGCGAAGGACCAGCCTACGAGCAGTACTTC.

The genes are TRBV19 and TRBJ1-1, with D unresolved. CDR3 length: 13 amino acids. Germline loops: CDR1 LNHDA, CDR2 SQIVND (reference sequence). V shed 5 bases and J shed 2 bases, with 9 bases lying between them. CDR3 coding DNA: TGTGCCAGTAGTTCCTCGGTAAACACTGAAGCTTTCTTT. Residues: CASSSSVNTEAFF.

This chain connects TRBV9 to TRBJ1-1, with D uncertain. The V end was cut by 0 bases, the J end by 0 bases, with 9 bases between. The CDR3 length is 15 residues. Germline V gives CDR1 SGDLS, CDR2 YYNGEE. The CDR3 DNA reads TGTGCCAGCAGCGTAGCGGGAACTCTGAACACTGAAGCTTTCTTT. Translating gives CASSVAGTLNTEAFF.

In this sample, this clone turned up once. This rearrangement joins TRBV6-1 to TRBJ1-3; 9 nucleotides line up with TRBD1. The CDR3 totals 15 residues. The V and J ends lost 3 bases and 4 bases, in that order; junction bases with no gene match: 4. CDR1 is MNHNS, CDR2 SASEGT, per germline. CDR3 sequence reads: CASSDYGTGGNTIYF. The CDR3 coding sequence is TGTGCCAGCAGTGACTACGGGACAGGGGGAAACACCATATATTTT.

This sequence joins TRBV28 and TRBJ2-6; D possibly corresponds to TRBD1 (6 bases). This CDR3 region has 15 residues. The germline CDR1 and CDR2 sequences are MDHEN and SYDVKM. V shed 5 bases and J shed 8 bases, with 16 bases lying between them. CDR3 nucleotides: TGTGCCAGCAGTCGGGAAGCCGACAGGCCCAACGTCCTGACTTTC. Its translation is CASSREADRPNVLTF.

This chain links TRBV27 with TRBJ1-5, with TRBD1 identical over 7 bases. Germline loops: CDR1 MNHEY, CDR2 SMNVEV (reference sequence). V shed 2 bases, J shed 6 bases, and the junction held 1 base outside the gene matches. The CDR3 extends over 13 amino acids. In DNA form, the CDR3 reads TGTGCCAGCAGTTTACAGGGGGGTCAGCCCCAGCATTTT. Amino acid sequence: CASSLQGGQPQHF.

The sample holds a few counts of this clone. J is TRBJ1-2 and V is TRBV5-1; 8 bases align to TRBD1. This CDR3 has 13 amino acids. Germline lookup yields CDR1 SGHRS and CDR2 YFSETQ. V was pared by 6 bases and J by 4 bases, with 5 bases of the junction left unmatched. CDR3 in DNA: TGCGCCAGCAAGGCAGGGGGCAGCTATGGCTACACCTTC. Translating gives CASKAGGSYGYTF.

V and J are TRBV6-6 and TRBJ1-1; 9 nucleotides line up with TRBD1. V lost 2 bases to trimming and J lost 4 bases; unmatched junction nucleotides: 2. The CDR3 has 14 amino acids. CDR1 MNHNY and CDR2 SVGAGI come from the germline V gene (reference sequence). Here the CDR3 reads CASSYGTGSTEAFF. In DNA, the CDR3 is TGTGCCAGCAGTTACGGGACAGGGAGCACTGAAGCTTTCTTT.

The CDR3 reads CASSLALTGAYEQYF. In DNA form, the CDR3 reads TGCGCCAGCAGCTTGGCCCTAACAGGGGCGTACGAGCAGTACTTC. V and J are TRBV5-1 and TRBJ2-7; 7 bases line up with TRBD1. The CDR3 sequence is 15 residues long. Losses at the gene ends were 0 bases for V and 4 bases for J; bases not matched to a gene: 7. The germline V gene has CDR1 SGHRS and CDR2 YFSETQ.